The T cell receptor (beta chain) described here comes from a study of CD8 T cells in ankylosing spondylitis. TCRdb independently ran MiXCR on the 5' RACE reads; one entry per CDR3 protein. The sample contains over 600,000 distinct CDR3 sequences, 15% to 20% of which appear only once. A few counts support this clonotype. Antigen unknown. The CDR3 is 16 residues long. Germline V gene lookup returns CDR1 LGHNA and CDR2 YSLEER. The V and J ends lost 7 bases and 1 base respectively, with 16 bases between them. Study conclusions and caveats: Reactive arthritis synovial fluid and blood previously showed some of these motif variants. Clones linked to disease were reported to show significant enrichment in matched ankylosing spondylitis synovial fluid. A TCR beta motif of roughly 8 highly homologous variants appeared characteristic of ankylosing spondylitis blood. Peripheral blood samples showed relatively rare disease-linked clones, and these clones were CD8+.

The V gene is TRBV4-3, the J gene TRBJ2-2; D unresolved. Source material: blood, either unsorted or a sorted T cell fraction (not recorded which). This receptor was identified in a male donor with ankylosing spondylitis. The CDR3 region is CASTPGQALNTGELFF. The CDR3 bases are TGCGCCAGCACCCCCGGGCAAGCCTTGAACACCGGGGAGCTGTTTTTT.